The entry below gives a single TCR beta chain sequence along with its context. As yet, its antigen is unknown. TCRdb's table, derived via immunoSEQ multiplex PCR, lists solely in-frame clones and lacks some. This table holds more than 110,000 clones, approximately 90% found once. This sample is drawn from a study of T cell responses to AZD1222 COVID-19 vaccine. Per the germline V gene, CDR1 is LGHDT and CDR2 is YNNKEL (reference sequence). This CDR3 is built from 16 residues. Trimming pared 1 base from V and 6 bases from J, leaving 17 bases between. Findings and caveats of the study: Epitopes outside B.1.351 and B.1.1.7 mutated regions reportedly drew nearly half of spike TCRs.

The receptor was isolated from an adult in good health. Sequences were derived from peripheral blood, sampled on day 0 of AZD1222 vaccination. This chain uses TRBV3-1 (or the pseudogene TRBV3-2) with TRBJ2-3; TRBD2 is a possible D gene (5 bases). The CDR3 here is CASSQGRSLAGDTQYF. CDR3 DNA: TGTGCCAGCAGCCAAGGTCGTTCGCTAGCAGGTGATACGCAGTATTTT.